This T cell receptor beta chain was sequenced for a study of cytomegalovirus exposure and HLA in healthy donors. PCR employed 60 Vbeta and 13 Jbeta primers. TCRdb's copy holds only in-frame clones and misses some; the assay was immunoSEQ multiplex PCR. The sample comprises about 130,000 clones, 74% of which are singletons, and around 7.2% rests with the top ten. The V end was cut by 7 bases, the J end by 0 bases, with 15 bases between. The V gene's germline CDR1 is SNHLY and CDR2 FYNNEI. CDR3 length equals 16 residues. The receptor was derived from a male donor in good health and CMV-seronegative. The chain combines TRBV2 with TRBJ1-4; no reliable D call. The sequencing sample was made of PBMCs. This chain's CDR3 is CASTHFGSATNEKLFF. The DNA of the CDR3 is TGTGCCAGCACCCATTTTGGTAGCGCAACTAATGAAAAACTGTTTTTT. The full variable domain, rest sourced from reference TRBV2 and TRBJ1-4, is EPEVTQTPSHQVTQMGQEVILRCVPISNHLYFYWYRQILGQKVEFLVSFYNNEISEKSEIFDDQFSVERPDGSNFTLKIRSTKLEDSAMYFCASTHFGSATNEKLFFGSGTQLSVL.